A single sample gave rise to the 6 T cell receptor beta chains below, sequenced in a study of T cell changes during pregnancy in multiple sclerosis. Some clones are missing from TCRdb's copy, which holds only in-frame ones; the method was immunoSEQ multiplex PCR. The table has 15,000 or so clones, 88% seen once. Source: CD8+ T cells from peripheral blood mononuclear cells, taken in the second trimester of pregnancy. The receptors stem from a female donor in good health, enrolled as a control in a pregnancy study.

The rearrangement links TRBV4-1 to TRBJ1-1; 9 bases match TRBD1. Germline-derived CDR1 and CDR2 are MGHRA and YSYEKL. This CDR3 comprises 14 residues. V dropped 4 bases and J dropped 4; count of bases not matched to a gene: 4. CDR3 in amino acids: CASSLTGGGTEAFF. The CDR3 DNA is TGCGCCAGCAGCCTAACAGGGGGCGGCACTGAAGCTTTCTTT.

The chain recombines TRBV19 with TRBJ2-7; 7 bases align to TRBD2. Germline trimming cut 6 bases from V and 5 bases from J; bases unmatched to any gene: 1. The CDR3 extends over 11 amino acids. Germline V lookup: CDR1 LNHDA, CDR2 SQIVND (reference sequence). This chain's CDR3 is CASSGGNEQYF. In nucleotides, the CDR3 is TGTGCCAGTAGCGGGGGGAACGAGCAGTACTTC.

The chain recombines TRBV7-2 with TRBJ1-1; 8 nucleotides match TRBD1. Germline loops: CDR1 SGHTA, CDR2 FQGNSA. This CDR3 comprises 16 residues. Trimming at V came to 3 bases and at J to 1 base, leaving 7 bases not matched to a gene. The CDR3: CASSFGTGGGNTEAFF. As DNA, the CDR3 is TGTGCCAGCAGCTTCGGGACAGGTGGGGGGAACACTGAAGCTTTCTTT.

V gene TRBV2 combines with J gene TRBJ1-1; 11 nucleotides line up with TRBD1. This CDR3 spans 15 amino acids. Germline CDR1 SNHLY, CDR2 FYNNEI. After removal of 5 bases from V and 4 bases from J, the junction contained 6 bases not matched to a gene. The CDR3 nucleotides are TGTGCCAGCAGTCTACTGGGACAGGGGGTCACTGAAGCTTTCTTT. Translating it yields CASSLLGQGVTEAFF.

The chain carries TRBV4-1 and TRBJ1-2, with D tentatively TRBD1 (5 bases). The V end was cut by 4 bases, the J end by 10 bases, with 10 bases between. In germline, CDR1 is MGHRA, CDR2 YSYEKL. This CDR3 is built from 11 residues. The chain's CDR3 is CASSRDSYYTF. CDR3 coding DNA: TGCGCCAGCAGCCGAGACAGTTACTACACCTTC.

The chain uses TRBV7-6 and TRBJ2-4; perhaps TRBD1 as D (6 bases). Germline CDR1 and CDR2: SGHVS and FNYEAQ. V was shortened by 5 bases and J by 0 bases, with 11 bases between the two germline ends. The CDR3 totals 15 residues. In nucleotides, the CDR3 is TGTGCCAGCAGCCCAGGGGCCCTAGCCAAAAACATTCAGTACTTC. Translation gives CASSPGALAKNIQYF.